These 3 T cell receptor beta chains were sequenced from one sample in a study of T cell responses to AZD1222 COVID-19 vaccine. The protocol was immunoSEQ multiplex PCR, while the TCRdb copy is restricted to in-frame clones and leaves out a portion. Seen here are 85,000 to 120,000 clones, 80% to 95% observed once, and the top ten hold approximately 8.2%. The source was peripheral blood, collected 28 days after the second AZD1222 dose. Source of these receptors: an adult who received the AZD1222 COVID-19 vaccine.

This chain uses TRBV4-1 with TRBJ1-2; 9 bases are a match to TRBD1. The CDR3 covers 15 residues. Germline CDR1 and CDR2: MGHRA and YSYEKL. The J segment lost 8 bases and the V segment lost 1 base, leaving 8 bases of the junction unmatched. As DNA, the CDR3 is TGCGCCAGCAGCCAAGTAGGACAGGGGTTGGAAGGCTACACCTTC. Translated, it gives CASSQVGQGLEGYTF.

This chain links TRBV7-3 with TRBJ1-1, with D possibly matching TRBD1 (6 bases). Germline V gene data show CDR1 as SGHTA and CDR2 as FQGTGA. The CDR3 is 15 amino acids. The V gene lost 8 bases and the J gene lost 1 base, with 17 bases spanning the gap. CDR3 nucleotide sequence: TGTGCCAGCTCCGCAGGGGCCCTCCCGAACACTGAAGCTTTCTTT. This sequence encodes CASSAGALPNTEAFF.

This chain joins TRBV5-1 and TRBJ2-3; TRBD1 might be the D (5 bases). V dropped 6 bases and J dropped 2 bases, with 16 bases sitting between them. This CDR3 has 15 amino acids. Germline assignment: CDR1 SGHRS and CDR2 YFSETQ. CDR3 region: CASTPSAGYTDTQYF. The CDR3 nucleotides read TGCGCCAGCACCCCCTCGGCAGGGTACACAGATACGCAGTATTTT.